Listed below are T cell receptor beta chains from one sample, sequenced in a study of cytomegalovirus exposure and HLA in healthy donors. Some clones are missing from TCRdb's copy, which holds only in-frame ones; the method was immunoSEQ multiplex PCR. The top ten clones hold 4.5% to 5.5% of a sample with 130,000 to 150,000 clones, 80% to 90% of them seen once. What was sequenced was PBMCs. Source of these receptors: a man aged 18 to 35 in good health and CMV-seropositive. CDR3s include the opening cysteine and the closing phenylalanine or tryptophan. The D gene is left open where the match is weak. Size is stated for part of the rows, as once, few or many counts, or as a class when the clone is expanded.

>15|TRBV18|.|.|TRBJ1-4
TGTGCCAGCTCATCTGAGGGGACGGGGGGCGAAAAACTGTTTTTT
CASSSEGTGGEKLFF
>14|TRBV6-6|.|.|TRBJ1-2
TGTGCCAGCAGTTCCCCGGACAGCCCCTCTGGCTACACCTTC
CASSSPDSPSGYTF
>19|TRBV7-9|.|TRBD2|TRBJ2-1
TGTGCCAGCAGCTTGGGACTAGCGGGAGGGCAAGGTACAAGGAATGAGCAGTTCTTC
CASSLGLAGGQGTRNEQFF
>16|TRBV4-1|.|.|TRBJ1-5
TGCGCCAGCAGCCAAGATCGAGACTATAGCAATCAGCCCCAGCATTTT
CASSQDRDYSNQPQHF
>13|TRBV6-1|.|TRBD2|TRBJ2-2
TGTGCCACCCTACCACTAGCGGCCGGGGAGCTGTTTTTT
CATLPLAAGELFF
>14|TRBV2|.|.|TRBJ2-2
TGTGCCAGCAGGCCATTTGATCGGACCGGGGAGCTGTTTTTT
CASRPFDRTGELFF
>14|TRBV6-1|.|.|TRBJ2-1
TGTGCCAGCGGGGCGGCGGGAACCTACAATGAGCAGTTCTTC
CASGAAGTYNEQFF
>13|TRBV28|.|.|TRBJ1-1
TGTGCCAGCGGCTTAACGGGAGGCGCTGAAGCTTTCTTT
CASGLTGGAEAFF
>16|TRBV5-4|.|TRBD2|TRBJ2-1
TGTGCCAGCAGCTGGTGGTTGAAGCGGGAGTACAATGAGCAGTTCTTC
CASSWWLKREYNEQFF
>15|TRBV29-1|.|.|TRBJ2-1
TGCAGCGTTGCAGCTGGACAATTCTCCTACAATGAGCAGTTCTTC
CSVAAGQFSYNEQFF
>14|TRBV6-5|.|.|TRBJ1-5
TGTGCCAGCAGTTACTCCGACAGTCATCAGCCCCAGCATTTT
CASSYSDSHQPQHF
>15|TRBV12-5|.|.|TRBJ2-1
TGTGCTAGTGGTCGAGGGAGACAGGAGGATGATGAGCAGTTCTTC
CASGRGRQEDDEQFF
>15|TRBV6-1|.|TRBD2|TRBJ2-7
TGTGCCAGCAGTGAAGAAGCGGGAGCCTCCTACGAGCAGTACTTC
CASSEEAGASYEQYF
>17|TRBV18|.|TRBD1|TRBJ1-4
TGTGCCAGCTCACCAGAAGTGGTACAGGGGGCTTATGAAAAACTGTTTTTT
CASSPEVVQGAYEKLFF
>13|TRBV5-8|.|.|TRBJ1-5
TGTGCCAGCAGCCCCGGAGGAGGTCAGCCCCAGCATTTT
CASSPGGGQPQHF
>13|TRBV5-4|.|.|TRBJ1-1
TGTGCCAGCTTCCACCTATCGAACACTGAAGCTTTCTTT
CASFHLSNTEAFF
>13|TRBV13|.|.|TRBJ2-1
TGTGCCAGCAGCTTAGGGAGGGCCAATGAGCAGTTCTTC
CASSLGRANEQFF
>13|TRBV29-1|.|TRBD1|TRBJ1-1
TGCAGCTTTTCCGGGACAGGTGGCACTGAAGCTTTCTTT
CSFSGTGGTEAFF
>15|TRBV7-9|.|TRBD1|TRBJ2-5
TGTGCCAGCAGCTCCGGGACAGGGGTCCAAGAGACCCAGTACTTC
CASSSGTGVQETQYF
>16|TRBV5-1|.|.|TRBJ1-1
TGCGCCAGCAGCTTGGGTGATAGAGAACTGAACACTGAAGCTTTCTTT
CASSLGDRELNTEAFF
>14|TRBV19|.|.|TRBJ1-2
TGTGCCAGTAGTATAACCCTTAGGAGGGAGGGCTACACCTTC
CASSITLRREGYTF
>13|TRBV4-1|few|.|TRBJ1-2
TGCGCCAGCAGCCAAGTCAGGGAGGGAGGCTACACCTTC
CASSQVREGGYTF
>15|TRBV6-6|once|TRBD2|TRBJ2-1
TGTGCCAGCAGTGACCCCGGGGGGGGGTACAATGAGCAGTTCTTC
CASSDPGGGYNEQFF
>16|TRBV5-1|.|.|TRBJ1-1
TGCGCCAGCAGCTTGGCTCAGGGTGGACTAGGCACTGAAGCTTTCTTT
CASSLAQGGLGTEAFF
>14|TRBV5-4|.|.|TRBJ1-2
TGTGCCAGCAGCTTTTTTGGGGAGAACTATGGCTACACCTTC
CASSFFGENYGYTF
>15|TRBV7-6|.|TRBD1|TRBJ2-7
TGTGCCAGCAGCACCGACACGACAGGGACCAACGAGCAGTACTTC
CASSTDTTGTNEQYF
>15|TRBV27|once|TRBD2|TRBJ2-7
TGTGCCAGCAGTTTTTCGGGCGGGAGCCCATCCGAGCAGTACTTC
CASSFSGGSPSEQYF
>13|TRBV7-9|.|.|TRBJ2-7
TGTGCCAGCAGCCCCCGGGAGCACTACGAGCAGTACTTC
CASSPREHYEQYF
>14|TRBV14|.|.|TRBJ1-2
TGTGCCAGCAGCCAAGATGCCAGGGGATATGGCTACACCTTC
CASSQDARGYGYTF
>14|TRBV6-1|.|.|TRBJ2-7
TGTGCCAGCAGCCCCACATGGACAGCCTACGAGCAGTACTTC
CASSPTWTAYEQYF
>15|TRBV18|.|.|TRBJ2-2
TGTGCCAGCTCACCACCACAGGGTGGTACCGGGGAGCTGTTTTTT
CASSPPQGGTGELFF
>14|TRBV6-6|.|TRBD1|TRBJ2-1
TGTGCCAGCAGTAGACAGGGGGCCTACAATGAGCAGTTCTTC
CASSRQGAYNEQFF
>10|TRBV2|.|.|TRBJ2-7
TGTGCCAGTAGCGGCTACGAGCAGTACTTC
CASSGYEQYF
>17|TRBV4-1|.|TRBD2|TRBJ2-7
TGCGCCAGCAGCCAAGCCAGAAGAGCGGGGGGTTCCTACGAGCAGTACTTC
CASSQARRAGGSYEQYF
>15|TRBV18|.|.|TRBJ2-2
TGTGCCAGCTCAGCCCCGGGACTCCTCCCCGGGGAGCTGTTTTTT
CASSAPGLLPGELFF
>15|TRBV9|.|TRBD1|TRBJ1-3
TGTGCCAGCAGCAAAACAGGGGTCTCTGGAAACACCATATATTTT
CASSKTGVSGNTIYF
>14|TRBV29-1|.|TRBD1|TRBJ2-7
TGCAGCGTGGTAGGACAGGGAACCTCCTACGAGCAGTACTTC
CSVVGQGTSYEQYF
>13|TRBV29-1|.|.|TRBJ2-5
TGCAGCCTCGTCACTCCAGGGGTAGAGACCCAGTACTTC
CSLVTPGVETQYF
>15|TRBV28|.|.|TRBJ2-5
TGTGCCAGCAGTTTGCTGGGAGCGAAAAAAGAGACCCAGTACTTC
CASSLLGAKKETQYF
>17|TRBV5-6|.|.|TRBJ1-2
TGTGCCAGCAGCCCTCCCTCGTGGCCGCAGGGTGGCCGTGGCTACACCTTC
CASSPPSWPQGGRGYTF
>13|TRBV30|.|.|TRBJ1-2
TGTGCCTGGAGTGTTGGACAGCCCTATGGCTACACCTTC
CAWSVGQPYGYTF
>14|TRBV5-1|.|.|TRBJ1-4
TGCGCCAGCAGCAACGGACAGTTAAATGAAAAACTGTTTTTT
CASSNGQLNEKLFF
>16|TRBV13|.|TRBD2|TRBJ2-7
TGTGCCAGCAGCACGACTAGCGGGAGGGCGGCCTACGAGCAGTACTTC
CASSTTSGRAAYEQYF
>14|TRBV19|.|TRBD2|TRBJ2-5
TGTGCCAGTAGTAACGGGAGGGCCTTTGAGACCCAGTACTTC
CASSNGRAFETQYF
>16|TRBV4-1|.|TRBD2|TRBJ2-1
TGCGCCAGCAGCCAACCGACTAGCGGGCCCATAGATGAGCAGTTCTTC
CASSQPTSGPIDEQFF
>14|TRBV30|.|TRBD2|TRBJ2-5
TGTGCCTCCCCCGGGACTAGCGGGGGGGGGACCCAGTACTTC
CASPGTSGGGTQYF
>14|TRBV4-1|once|TRBD1|TRBJ2-7
TGCGCCAGCAGCCAAGAAGACAGGGTAATCAAGCAGTACTTC
CASSQEDRVIKQYF
>16|TRBV15|.|.|TRBJ1-5
TGTGCCACCAGCAGAACGGGTAGCCGAATAAATCAGCCCCAGCATTTT
CATSRTGSRINQPQHF
>15|TRBV5-1|.|TRBD1|TRBJ2-1
TGCGCCAGCACCTTTACAGGGGTAACCTACAATGAGCAGTTCTTC
CASTFTGVTYNEQFF
>15|TRBV29-1|.|.|TRBJ2-1
TGCAGCGCTGCGAAAGACAGTTCCTCCTACAATGAGCAGTTCTTC
CSAAKDSSSYNEQFF
>16|TRBV14|.|.|TRBJ2-1
TGTGCCAGCAGCCAAGATCGGGGGTGGGCCTACAATGAGCAGTTCTTC
CASSQDRGWAYNEQFF
>16|TRBV6-5|.|TRBD2|TRBJ2-3
TGTGCCAGCAGTTCTCTAGCGGGGGGGCTCACAGATACGCAGTATTTT
CASSSLAGGLTDTQYF